The 5 T cell receptor beta chains presented below share a single source sample, sequenced in a study of control samples from healthy donors and cancer patients (dated by TCRdb to the early 2020s). Library preparation was by the immunoSEQ multiplex PCR assay. As stored in TCRdb, this immuneACCESS dataset retains in-frame rearrangements with V and J assigned. A fraction of the clones does not appear; measured against another copy, unresolved V genes explain less than half of the discrepancy, and the remainder lacks a known reason. For this sample the table gives some 410,000 clones, of which more than 80% were detected only once. Clones ranked in the top ten supply around 6.8% of the sample. Sequenced sample: PBMCs. These receptors all stem from a man in his forties with head and neck cancer.

The chain carries TRBV2 and TRBJ1-2; no clear D gene. Germline V gene data show CDR1 as SNHLY and CDR2 as FYNNEI. The CDR3 length is 13 residues. V lost 0 bases, J lost 5 bases, and 7 bases lay in between. DNA for the CDR3: TGTGCCAGCAGTGAAGCGGGTCAGTATGGCTACACCTTC. Residues: CASSEAGQYGYTF.

V and J are TRBV11-2 and TRBJ2-5; TRBD2 aligns across 8 bases. CDR3 size: 15 residues. Germline-derived CDR1 and CDR2 are SGHAT and FQNNGV. V was clipped by 4 bases and J by 4 bases; unmatched bases: 8. For the CDR3, the DNA is TGTGCCAGCAGCTCCAGCGGGGGCCTCCTAGAGACCCAGTACTTC. This codes for CASSSSGGLLETQYF.

This clone was detected only once. CDR3 amino acids: CASSLRDGYTF. The CDR3 DNA reads TGTGCCAGCAGCTTAAGGGATGGCTACACCTTC. The chain is built from TRBV7-2 and TRBJ1-2; D call uncertain. Trimming removed 2 bases at V and 6 bases at J, with 4 bases between. The germline V gene encodes CDR1 SGHTA and CDR2 FQGNSA. There are 11 residues in the CDR3.

J is TRBJ1-5 and V is TRBV18; TRBD1 agrees at 10 bases. V lost 5 bases to trimming and J lost 5 bases; unmatched junction nucleotides: 0. Looked up from germline, CDR1 is KGHSH and CDR2 is LQKENI. The CDR3 totals 13 residues. The CDR3, as DNA: TGTGCCAGCTCAGGACAGGGGGATCAGCCCCAGCATTTT. It specifies CASSGQGDQPQHF.

The genes are TRBV11-1 and TRBJ1-5; D is ambiguous. The germline gives CDR1 SGHAT, CDR2 FQDESV (reference sequence). The V gene lost 1 base and the J gene lost 7 bases, with 11 bases spanning the gap. The CDR3 consists of 14 residues. CDR3 loop: CASSLGGKGQPQHF. In DNA form, the CDR3 reads TGTGCCAGCAGCTTAGGGGGTAAGGGCCAGCCCCAGCATTTT.